The present entry profiles one TCR beta chain with its context. Its antigen remains unidentified. No base quality values were provided; no much bigger clone lies one nucleotide off. TCRbeta CDR3 regions were amplified from genomic DNA by means of the immunoSEQ Assay, a bias-controlled multiplex PCR. From the authors' description of their analysis: The number of nucleated cells in each sample was estimated from the amplification of reference gene primers within the assay. To quantify the absolute abundance of each unique TCRbeta CDR3 rearrangement, sequence reads were collapsed and filtered. Productive Simpson clonality was computed per sample as the square root of Simpson's diversity index over productive rearrangements. The immuneACCESS repertoire file appears here via TCRdb, limited to in-frame rearrangements. These files lack a portion of the clones; in checked studies, under half of the deficit traces to unresolved V genes, and the cause of the others is not known. The DNA was the basis for D and trimming; V, J and clone size are from that table. Recorded for this sample are hundreds of thousands of clones; just over 85% of them occurred a single time. The biggest ten clones account for about 1.7% of the sample.

This sample was included in a study of blood T cell repertoires in COVID-19 (dated by TCRdb to the early 2020s). Looking at the study overall: Samples covering the acute and convalescent phases of COVID-19 were provided by collaborators in the United States, Italy and Spain. The repertoires were released in a freely available public database intended as a resource for research on the immune response to SARS-CoV-2. Subjects who had been exposed to COVID-19, were actively infected with it, or had recovered from it provided the deeply sampled blood TCRbeta repertoires that made up the dataset. Where available, HLA class I and class II types were obtained from metadata supplied by the sample provider rather than from assay-based typing. The sample metadata nearly always contained a de-identified subject ID, COVID-19 status, age in years and sex. The prospective study material was composed of cDNA or gDNA derived from T cells, B-cell-depleted T cells, or PBMCs. Samples were obtained from the ongoing ImmuneRACE study (first 160 participants) and from 1,000 to 1,500 subjects provided by 6 global collaborators.

Enrolling through a virtual design, the prospective study's participants ranged in age from roughly 18 to 89 years and lived across around 25 United States geographic areas. Cohort assignment in the prospective study relied on participant-reported clinical history from a screening survey and a study questionnaire. Recovered participants in ImmuneRACE Cohort 3 were defined by two consecutive negative NP/OP PCR tests, clearance by a healthcare professional, or resolution of symptoms. Each participant in the prospective study had whole blood, serum and a nasopharyngeal or oropharyngeal swab collected by mobile phlebotomists. Over a roughly 2-month period, participants in the prospective study had the option of providing additional blood draws and questionnaires. Before DNA extraction, prospective study blood samples were shipped either frozen or at room temperature. Results and caveats for the whole study, not just this receptor: Clinical and demographic metadata were provided uncurated, with the amount varying by source and participant.

The TCR comes from a man between 40 and 49 years old who had recovered from COVID-19. Sequences were obtained from PBMCs or T cells enriched from blood (not recorded which).

At the DNA level, the sequence is TGTGCCAGCAGCCACACTGACAGATACACTGAAGCTTTCTTT. It is translated as CASSHTDRYTEAFF. Rearrangement joined TRBV14 to TRBJ1-1, and TRBD1 may be the D gene, going by 5 matching bases. The trim is 3 bases for V and 3 bases for J, with a gap of 11 bases between the germline ends. The CDR3 sequence holds 14 residues, the cysteine and phenylalanine included. Only the CDR3 portion is preserved as DNA: 42 bases, with reading frame beginning at the first base. CDR1 is given as SGHDN and CDR2 as FVKESK, both from the germline V gene.